These 21 T cell receptor beta chains share one sample of origin, sequenced in a study of T-cell reconstitution after alpha-beta-depleted transplantation in children. Unique molecular identifiers were incorporated when the TCRbeta library was constructed. TCRdb itself ran the PCR reads through MiXCR, one entry per CDR3 protein. The table has around 670,000 distinct CDR3 sequences, about an eighth seen once. The sample in question was PBMCs, obtained before TCRalphabeta/CD19-depleted stem cell transplant. These receptors were collected from a girl aged 2 to 9 with congenital amegakaryocytic thrombocytopenia, due to receive a stem cell transplant.

This clonotype has a handful of counts. This rearrangement joins TRBV29-1 to TRBJ1-2; 8 nucleotides line up with TRBD1. The germline V gene encodes CDR1 SQVTM and CDR2 ANQGSEA. V lost 5 bases, J lost 8 bases, and 10 bases stayed unmatched. This CDR3 contains 13 residues. CDR3 region: CSVSAPTGEGYTF. As DNA, the CDR3 is TGCAGCGTTTCCGCACCGACAGGGGAGGGCTACACCTTC.

The genes are TRBV11-2 and TRBJ2-2, with 7 bases fitting TRBD2. This CDR3 comprises 16 residues. CDR1 and CDR2 (germline): SGHAT, FQNNGV. With V trimmed by 5 bases and J by 4 bases, 10 bases remained unmatched. The CDR3 reads CASSPSAGVTTGELFF. In DNA, the CDR3 is TGTGCCAGCAGCCCCTCGGCGGGAGTTACCACCGGGGAGCTGTTTTTT.

This clonotype was seen many times. V and J are TRBV7-9 and TRBJ2-1, with 7 bases that match TRBD2. Germline-derived CDR1 and CDR2 are SEHNR and FQNEAQ (reference sequence). The CDR3 runs 14 residues. V was pared by 3 bases and J by 10 bases, with 9 bases of the junction left unmatched. CDR3 protein: CASSFSGLVQEQFF. Written as DNA, the CDR3 is TGTGCCAGCAGCTTTTCCGGACTAGTTCAGGAGCAGTTCTTC.

V is TRBV7-9 and J is TRBJ2-7; TRBD2 might be the D (6 bases). This CDR3 comprises 14 residues. The germline V and J ends were trimmed by 11 bases and 4 bases, with 21 bases remaining between them. The germline V gene has CDR1 SEHNR and CDR2 FQNEAQ (reference sequence). The DNA for the CDR3 is TGTGCCCAACGGGCCAAATCGGGGACTTACGAGCAGTACTTC. Its protein is CAQRAKSGTYEQYF.

This sequence joins TRBV3-1 and TRBJ2-7; TRBD2 matches 7 bases. V was pared by 1 base and J by 0 bases, with 6 bases of the junction left unmatched. Germline V gives CDR1 LGHDT, CDR2 YNNKEL (reference sequence). The length of the CDR3 is 16 residues. The CDR3 coding sequence is TGTGCCAGCAGCCAAGTGTCTAGCGGCCTCTCCTACGAGCAGTACTTC. Translation: CASSQVSSGLSYEQYF.

The sample holds many counts of this clonotype. The chain couples TRBV20-1 to TRBJ2-1; maybe TRBD2 (6 bases). This CDR3 comprises 14 residues. CDR1 is DFQATT, CDR2 SNEGSKA, per germline (reference sequence). V lost 5 bases, J lost 6 bases, and 17 bases lay in between. The CDR3 sequence: CSAFSGSWGNEQFF. The CDR3 bases are TGCAGTGCTTTTAGCGGTTCTTGGGGCAATGAGCAGTTCTTC.

This clonotype was found many times. The chain joins TRBV5-1 to TRBJ2-7; D unclear. V was shortened by 5 bases and J by 0 bases, with 15 bases between the two germline ends. Germline V gene data show CDR1 as SGHRS and CDR2 as YFSETQ. This CDR3 has 15 amino acids. This CDR3 reads CASRLTPWASYEQYF. CDR3 nucleotide sequence: TGCGCCAGCAGACTCACCCCTTGGGCCTCCTACGAGCAGTACTTC.

This clonotype was seen ten or more times. V gene TRBV5-1 combines with J gene TRBJ2-1, with TRBD2 matching 7 bases. Trimming at V came to 6 bases and at J to 5 bases, leaving 8 bases not matched to a gene. From germline, CDR1 is SGHRS and CDR2 YFSETQ. This CDR3 comprises 14 residues. In DNA, the CDR3 is TGCGCCAGCAAGGCTAGCGGAGCCAACAATGAGCAGTTCTTC. This sequence encodes CASKASGANNEQFF.

This clonotype was recorded a few times. The V gene is TRBV10-3, the J gene TRBJ1-2; TRBD1 might be the D (5 bases). Germline assignment: CDR1 ENHRY and CDR2 SYGVKD. V was trimmed by 7 bases and J by 8 bases, leaving 32 bases between them. The CDR3 totals 18 residues. CDR3 DNA: TGTGCCATCAAGTCGACGAGCTGGGACGGACTTATCATGAAAGGCTACACCTTC. Translated, it gives CAIKSTSWDGLIMKGYTF.

In this sample, this clonotype turned up many times. J is TRBJ1-2 and V is TRBV5-1; TRBD1 agrees at 7 bases. The germline V gene encodes CDR1 SGHRS and CDR2 YFSETQ. The CDR3 runs 13 residues. J gave up 6 bases and V 6 bases, and 8 bases lay outside the gene matches. The CDR3 nucleotides read TGCGCCAGCACCCAAGGGACAGTAGATGGCTACACCTTC. Amino acids: CASTQGTVDGYTF.

For the CDR3, the DNA is TGTGCCAGCAGCTTATTATCTCGTGGCTACACCTTC. Translation: CASSLLSRGYTF. The chain carries TRBV7-2 and TRBJ1-2; D unresolved. The V and J ends lost 2 bases and 7 bases respectively, with 8 bases between them. Germline-derived CDR1 and CDR2 are SGHTA and FQGNSA. The CDR3 extends over 12 amino acids.

This clonotype was picked up many times. V and J are TRBV11-2 and TRBJ2-7; 10 positions agree with TRBD1. Germline V CDR1 and CDR2: SGHAT, FQNNGV. The J segment lost 2 bases and the V segment lost 5 bases, leaving 15 bases of the junction unmatched. The CDR3 has 18 amino acids. The CDR3 reads CASSVRTGGRISTYEQYF. The CDR3 nucleotides read TGTGCCAGCAGCGTACGGACAGGGGGGCGAATCTCTACCTACGAGCAGTACTTC.

Many counts were recorded for this clonotype. This chain uses TRBV29-1 with TRBJ2-1; TRBD2 aligns across 8 bases. The germline gives CDR1 SQVTM, CDR2 ANQGSEA. The V segment lost 7 bases and the J segment 9 bases; nucleotides outside the gene matches: 14. The CDR3 runs to 14 residues. In DNA form, the CDR3 reads TGCAGCGCAAATCCGGGAGGGTACCAGAGTGAGCAGTTCTTC. Translated: CSANPGGYQSEQFF.

This clonotype has a count of ten or more. The rearrangement links TRBV5-1 to TRBJ2-7; 9 bases agree with TRBD2. Unmatched junction bases numbered 2, after V lost 1 base and J lost 0 bases. Germline CDR1 is SGHRS and CDR2 is YFSETQ. CDR3 length equals 15 residues. The CDR3 nucleotides read TGCGCCAGCAGCTTGCTTAGCGGGAGCTCCTACGAGCAGTACTTC. Translating gives CASSLLSGSSYEQYF.

This clonotype was seen ten or more times. CDR3 bases: TGCGCCAGCAGCAGAGCGGGAGGGTACGAGACCCAGTACTTC. Translating gives CASSRAGGYETQYF. The chain couples TRBV10-2 to TRBJ2-5; 10 bases fit TRBD2. The V gene's germline CDR1 is WSHSY and CDR2 SAAADI. Trimming removed 6 bases from V and 5 bases from J; junction bases left unmatched: 6. This CDR3 is built from 14 residues.

This clonotype has more than one count but fewer than ten. The chain has TRBV7-3 and TRBJ2-4; 12 nucleotides agree with TRBD2. The CDR3 has 16 amino acids. J was trimmed by 6 bases and V by 3 bases; bases with no gene match: 6. CDR1 and CDR2 from the germline V gene are SGHTA and FQGTGA. CDR3 DNA sequence: TGTGCCAGCAGCTTCCTAGCGGGAGGGCTGATAAACATTCAGTACTTC. Its protein is CASSFLAGGLINIQYF.

V gene TRBV27 combines with J gene TRBJ2-7; D may be TRBD1 or TRBD2 (5 bases each). Between the trimmed V and J ends, which lost 6 bases and 2 bases, there was a span of 20 bases. The CDR3 totals 16 residues. Germline V gives CDR1 MNHEY, CDR2 SMNVEV (reference sequence). CDR3 protein: CASSSTAGTATYEQYF. Written as DNA, the CDR3 is TGTGCCAGCAGCTCGACCGCCGGGACGGCGACCTACGAGCAGTACTTC.

This clonotype has a count of ten or more. The V and J genes are TRBV5-1 and TRBJ2-2, with TRBD1 identical over 8 bases. The CDR3 runs to 14 residues. Germline CDR1 is SGHRS and CDR2 is YFSETQ. The junction had 6 bases not matched to a gene; V was cut back by 7 bases and J by 4 bases. This CDR3 reads CASGGQVGTGELFF. The CDR3 region has the DNA TGCGCCAGCGGGGGACAGGTTGGCACCGGGGAGCTGTTTTTT. Filled out from reference TRBV5-1 and TRBJ2-2, the complete variable domain reads KAGVTQTPRYLIKTRGQQVTLSCSPISGHRSVSWYQQTPGQGLQFLFEYFSETQRNKGNFPGRFSGRQFSNSRSEMNVSTLELGDSALYLCASGGQVGTGELFFGEGSRLTVL.

This clonotype was picked up many times. The V and J genes are TRBV5-1 and TRBJ2-1, with 7 bases matching TRBD2. Germline trimming cut 3 bases from V and 0 bases from J; bases unmatched to any gene: 6. The CDR3 contains 16 residues. Germline CDR1 is SGHRS and CDR2 is YFSETQ. CDR3: CASSWGGGISYNEQFF. CDR3 DNA sequence: TGCGCCAGCAGCTGGGGGGGAGGCATCTCCTACAATGAGCAGTTCTTC. The full variable domain, its missing parts supplied by reference TRBV5-1 and TRBJ2-1, is KAGVTQTPRYLIKTRGQQVTLSCSPISGHRSVSWYQQTPGQGLQFLFEYFSETQRNKGNFPGRFSGRQFSNSRSEMNVSTLELGDSALYLCASSWGGGISYNEQFFGPGTRLTVL.

This clonotype was detected many times. V and J are TRBV9 and TRBJ2-3; TRBD2 aligns across 7 bases. There are 16 residues in the CDR3. The germline V gene encodes CDR1 SGDLS and CDR2 YYNGEE. With V trimmed by 3 bases and J by 0 bases, 7 bases remained unmatched. The CDR3 loop reads CASSAGPSGSTDTQYF. CDR3 bases: TGTGCCAGCAGCGCAGGCCCTAGCGGAAGCACAGATACGCAGTATTTT.

The table lists this clonotype with many counts. V gene TRBV5-1 combines with J gene TRBJ1-5, with 10 nucleotides matching TRBD1. Trimming at V came to 4 bases and at J to 4 bases, leaving 5 bases not matched to a gene. The CDR3 spans 15 residues. Germline V CDR1 and CDR2: SGHRS, YFSETQ. The CDR3 DNA reads as TGCGCCAGCAGCATAGGGACAGGGGCTAATCAGCCCCAGCATTTT. This gives the protein CASSIGTGANQPQHF.